These 26 T cell receptor beta chains were all obtained from the same sample, sequenced in a study of shared clonotypes between healthy human individuals. Naive-designated CD8 cells lacked CD45RO, were positively enriched for CCR7, and omitted terminally differentiated effector memory CD45RA+ cells. The protocol was immunoSEQ multiplex PCR, while the TCRdb copy is restricted to in-frame clones and leaves out a portion. The sample has some 2.1 million clones, about 93% seen once. Sequencing used naive CD8+ T cells from PBMCs. The receptors stem from a man aged 18 to 30 in good health. Some clones in this sample may be carry-over from other donors' samples.

This chain uses TRBV7-2 with TRBJ2-2, with 9 bases aligning to TRBD2. With V trimmed by 2 bases and J by 1 base, 8 bases remained unmatched. This CDR3 region has 18 residues. Germline lookup yields CDR1 SGHTA and CDR2 FQGNSA. The CDR3 DNA is TGTGCCAGCAGCTTAATGATGGCGGGAGGGCGGAACACCGGGGAGCTGTTTTTT. The encoded protein is CASSLMMAGGRNTGELFF.

This clone was seen a single time. The rearrangement links TRBV28 to TRBJ2-1; possible D gene TRBD1, 6 bases. Looked up from germline, CDR1 is MDHEN and CDR2 is SYDVKM. CDR3 length equals 12 residues. V gave up 7 bases and J gave up 8 bases, with 12 bases separating them. Written as DNA, the CDR3 is TGTGCCAGCACACAGGGTAGGGATGAGCAGTTCTTC. This gives the protein CASTQGRDEQFF.

The rearrangement joins TRBV12-5 to TRBJ1-1, with D hard to call. Trimming took 5 bases from V and 1 from J, leaving 8 bases between them. Per the germline V gene, CDR1 is LGHNT and CDR2 is FRNRAP. The CDR3 loop spans 13 amino acids. The DNA for the CDR3 is TGTGCTAGTGGTACCTGGGGGAACACTGAAGCTTTCTTT. As protein: CASGTWGNTEAFF.

V usage is TRBV28 and J usage is TRBJ2-2; no clear D. Per the germline V gene, CDR1 is MDHEN and CDR2 is SYDVKM. V lost 3 bases and J lost 3, with 8 bases in between. The CDR3 sequence is 14 residues long. For the CDR3, the DNA is TGTGCCAGCAGTTTTTATAGTGACACCGGGGAGCTGTTTTTT. It yields the protein CASSFYSDTGELFF.

This clone was detected a few times. Other nucleotide sequences in the sample specify the same CDR3. The rearrangement joins TRBV28 to TRBJ1-5; unclear D gene. The CDR3 has 14 amino acids. CDR1 and CDR2 from the germline V gene are MDHEN and SYDVKM. Trimming removed 6 bases from V and 0 bases from J, with 9 bases in between. The CDR3 reads CASSRSYSNQPQHF. The CDR3 bases are TGTGCCAGCAGCAGGAGCTATAGCAATCAGCCCCAGCATTTT.

The chain couples TRBV27 to TRBJ2-7; 7 nucleotides line up with TRBD1. Germline loops: CDR1 MNHEY, CDR2 SMNVEV (reference sequence). The CDR3 contains 14 residues. V lost 2 bases and J lost 6; bases outside the gene matches: 7. CDR3 coding DNA: TGTGCCAGCAGTTTAAGACAGGGCCACGCCGAGCAGTACTTC. Translated: CASSLRQGHAEQYF.

The sample holds one count of this clone. The chain combines TRBV10-3 with TRBJ2-3; tentatively, D is TRBD2 (6 bases). Looked up from germline, CDR1 is ENHRY and CDR2 is SYGVKD. The CDR3 has 14 residues. The V and J ends lost 2 bases and 4 bases respectively, with 10 bases between them. This chain's CDR3 is CAISEPGSPDTQYF. The DNA of the CDR3 is TGTGCCATCAGTGAGCCCGGGAGTCCAGATACGCAGTATTTT.

The rearrangement links TRBV7-2 to TRBJ2-2, with D unresolved. Trimming left V 3 bases short and J 6 bases short, with 5 bases between. The CDR3 totals 12 residues. Germline V gives CDR1 SGHTA, CDR2 FQGNSA. In DNA, the CDR3 is TGTGCCAGCAGCTTTGTGTCCGGGGAGCTGTTTTTT. Translated: CASSFVSGELFF.

This chain links TRBV28 with TRBJ2-1, with D tentatively TRBD2 (6 bases). Deletions cut 8 bases from V and 2 bases from J, with 16 bases between. The CDR3 sequence is 15 residues long. The germline gives CDR1 MDHEN, CDR2 SYDVKM. CDR3 DNA sequence: TGTGCCAGCGGACCGGGACTCGCCACCTACAATGAGCAGTTCTTC. It encodes CASGPGLATYNEQFF.

The chain uses TRBV7-8 and TRBJ2-5; possibly TRBD1 for D (5 bases). V gave up 5 bases and J gave up 3 bases, with 13 bases separating them. CDR1 and CDR2 (germline): SGHVS, FQNEAQ. CDR3 length equals 14 residues. The CDR3: CASSPASGKETQYF. The DNA for the CDR3 is TGTGCCAGCAGCCCCGCGTCAGGGAAAGAGACCCAGTACTTC. The whole variable domain, filled in from reference TRBV7-8 and TRBJ2-5, reads GAGVSQSPRYKVAKRGQDVALRCDPISGHVSLFWYQQALGQGPEFLTYFQNEAQLDKSGLPSDRFFAERPEGSVSTLKIQRTQQEDSAVYLCASSPASGKETQYFGPGTRLLVL.

The chain uses TRBV6-1 and TRBJ2-4; 11 positions match TRBD2. Germline V CDR1 and CDR2: MNHNS, SASEGT. V dropped 4 bases and J dropped 4; count of bases not matched to a gene: 12. CDR3 size: 18 residues. CDR3 nucleotide sequence: TGTGCCAGCAGTGTGGGGCAGCGGACTAGCGGGCTTAAAAACATTCAGTACTTC. This sequence encodes CASSVGQRTSGLKNIQYF.

This clone was seen only a few times. V gene TRBV29-1 combines with J gene TRBJ1-1; D remains unclear. Germline V gives CDR1 SQVTM, CDR2 ANQGSEA. This CDR3 has 16 residues. V was shortened by 3 bases and J by 11 bases, with 28 bases between the two germline ends. CDR3 residues: CSVEWAITQVIPVAFF. The CDR3 DNA reads TGCAGCGTTGAGTGGGCCATTACCCAAGTCATCCCAGTGGCTTTCTTT. The full variable domain, in which reference TRBV29-1 and TRBJ1-1 provide the parts outside the CDR3, is SAVISQKPSRDICQRGTSLTIQCQVDSQVTMMFWYRQQPGQSLTLIATANQGSEATYESGFVIDKFPISRPNLTFSTLTVSNMSPEDSSIYLCSVEWAITQVIPVAFFGQGTRLTVV.

The rearrangement uses TRBV5-1 and TRBJ2-7; 11 bases match TRBD1. The CDR3 covers 14 residues. V lost 3 bases to trimming and J lost 7 bases; unmatched junction nucleotides: 6. Germline-derived CDR1 and CDR2 are SGHRS and YFSETQ. The CDR3 loop reads CASSWRTGGVEQYF. The CDR3 DNA reads TGCGCCAGCAGCTGGCGGACAGGGGGCGTTGAGCAGTACTTC.

This clone was counted a single time. The chain couples TRBV7-2 to TRBJ2-7, with 10 bases fitting TRBD1. Per the germline V gene, CDR1 is SGHTA and CDR2 is FQGNSA. CDR3 length: 17 residues. V was pared by 2 bases and J by 1 base, with 8 bases of the junction left unmatched. The CDR3 here is CASSLKGGTGVSYEQYF. The DNA of the CDR3 is TGTGCCAGCAGCTTAAAGGGTGGGACAGGGGTTTCCTACGAGCAGTACTTC.

This clone has only a few counts. Other DNA sequences in this specimen translate into the identical CDR3. The rearrangement links TRBV28 to TRBJ2-3; D not resolved. Germline values: CDR1 MDHEN, CDR2 SYDVKM. This CDR3 is built from 11 residues. The V end lost 3 bases, the J end lost 6 bases, and 4 bases lay between the germline ends. DNA for the CDR3: TGTGCCAGCAGTTTCTCCGATACGCAGTATTTT. Translation: CASSFSDTQYF.

This clone was observed a few times. V is TRBV5-1 and J is TRBJ2-7; 7 positions match TRBD1. Germline trimming cut 5 bases from V and 6 bases from J; bases unmatched to any gene: 17. Looked up from germline, CDR1 is SGHRS and CDR2 is YFSETQ. The CDR3 is 16 residues long. The CDR3 here is CASRLDRATAAGEQYF. In nucleotides, the CDR3 is TGCGCCAGCAGATTAGACAGGGCCACCGCGGCGGGCGAGCAGTACTTC.

This clone was counted once. Other DNA sequences within the sample encode an identical CDR3. This sequence joins TRBV9 and TRBJ2-7, with 10 bases identical to TRBD2. The ends lost 4 bases at V and 4 bases at J; junction bases unmatched: 2. Germline V CDR1 and CDR2: SGDLS, YYNGEE. The CDR3 consists of 13 residues. CDR3 bases: TGTGCCAGCAGCAGGACTAGCGGATACGAGCAGTACTTC. Translated: CASSRTSGYEQYF.

In this sample, this clone turned up a few times. V gene TRBV25-1 combines with J gene TRBJ1-1; possibly TRBD1 for D (6 bases). CDR3 length equals 15 residues. The ends were cut back, 4 bases at V and 2 bases at J, with 14 bases in the middle. The V gene's germline CDR1 is MGHDK and CDR2 SYGVNS. CDR3 nucleotide sequence: TGTGCCAGCAGTGGACCGGGGGGCATTAACACTGAAGCTTTCTTT. Its translation is CASSGPGGINTEAFF. Full variable domain (remainder filled in from reference TRBV25-1 and TRBJ1-1): EADIYQTPRYLVIGTGKKITLECSQTMGHDKMYWYQQDPGMELHLIHYSYGVNSTEKGDLSSESTVSRIRTEHFPLTLESARPSHTSQYLCASSGPGGINTEAFFGQGTRLTVV.

This clone appeared once. The chain carries TRBV11-2 and TRBJ2-2; D gene unclear. V gave up 4 bases and J gave up 6 bases, with 6 bases separating them. Germline CDR1 and CDR2: SGHAT and FQNNGV. This CDR3 has 12 residues. CDR3 nucleotides: TGTGCCAGCAGCTCCCACCCCGGGGAGCTGTTTTTT. Its translation is CASSSHPGELFF.

The V gene is TRBV7-9, the J gene TRBJ2-7; D may correspond to TRBD1 or TRBD2 (5 bases each). The CDR3 has 14 residues. Trimming took 5 bases from V and 2 from J, leaving 13 bases between them. Germline lookup yields CDR1 SEHNR and CDR2 FQNEAQ (reference sequence). The CDR3 nucleotides are TGTGCCAGCAGCCAGCCGGGACCGGCCTACGAGCAGTACTTC. Translation: CASSQPGPAYEQYF.

The chain is built from TRBV7-3 and TRBJ2-1; tentatively, D is TRBD2 (6 bases). The length of the CDR3 is 14 residues. V dropped 1 base and J dropped 8 bases, with 12 bases sitting between them. Germline CDR1 and CDR2: SGHTA and FQGTGA. Here the CDR3 reads CASSLRAGGDEQFF. DNA of the CDR3: TGTGCCAGCAGCTTAAGAGCGGGCGGCGATGAGCAGTTCTTC.

CDR3 sequence: CASSRDQTGENTGELFF. The CDR3 DNA reads as TGTGCCAGCAGCCGAGACCAGACAGGGGAGAACACCGGGGAGCTGTTTTTT. The chain combines TRBV28 with TRBJ2-2; 8 nucleotides match TRBD1. J lost 1 base, V lost 6 bases, and 10 bases had no gene match. The CDR3 spans 17 residues. Germline V gene sequence: CDR1 MDHEN, CDR2 SYDVKM.

This clone has only one observation. The V call is TRBV7-9, the J call TRBJ2-3; TRBD2 matches at 10 bases. V lost 6 bases, J lost 2 bases, and 8 bases stayed unmatched. From germline, CDR1 is SEHNR and CDR2 FQNEAQ (reference sequence). This CDR3 is 16 amino acids long. CDR3 DNA: TGTGCCAGCAGACCTAGCGGGAGCTCCCACACAGATACGCAGTATTTT. Translated, it gives CASRPSGSSHTDTQYF. The entire variable domain, with the rest obtained from reference TRBV7-9 and TRBJ2-3, is as follows: DTGVSQNPRHKITKRGQNVTFRCDPISEHNRLYWYRQTLGQGPEFLTYFQNEAQLEKSRLLSDRFSAERPKGSFSTLEIQRTEQGDSAMYLCASRPSGSSHTDTQYFGPGTRLTVL.

V usage is TRBV7-3 and J usage is TRBJ2-2; D remains ambiguous. CDR3 size: 14 residues. V was cut by 1 base and J by 4 bases, with 7 bases left in between. The germline gives CDR1 SGHTA, CDR2 FQGTGA. This CDR3 reads CASSLMVSTGELFF. The CDR3 DNA is TGTGCCAGCAGCTTAATGGTTTCCACCGGGGAGCTGTTTTTT.

The chain has TRBV28 and TRBJ1-2; D call uncertain. The V gene's germline CDR1 is MDHEN and CDR2 SYDVKM. The CDR3 contains 14 residues. Trimming took off 2 bases at V and 3 bases at J, with 10 bases between the two ends. CDR3 in amino acids: CASSLERKDYGYTF. CDR3 nucleotides: TGTGCCAGCAGTTTAGAGCGCAAGGACTATGGCTACACCTTC.

This rearrangement joins TRBV6-6 to TRBJ2-7; 7 nucleotides align to TRBD2. The CDR3 is 15 residues long. The ends lost 7 bases at V and 0 bases at J; junction bases unmatched: 9. Germline CDR1 MNHNY, CDR2 SVGAGI (reference sequence). The DNA of the CDR3 is TGTGCCAGCACCTCAATCGGGGGGAGCTCCTACGAGCAGTACTTC. Protein product: CASTSIGGSSYEQYF.